This TCR beta chain was found in a study of shared clonotypes between healthy human individuals. Clones were read by immunoSEQ multiplex PCR, and TCRdb kept only the in-frame ones, dropping some. The table shows approximately 2.1 million clones, with approximately 93% occurring only once. Healthy adults negative for HIV, lacking recent acute infections or vaccinations, served as donors. The CDR3 is made up of 13 amino acids. Germline CDR1 SGHAT, CDR2 FQNNGV. Deletions cut 6 bases from V and 4 bases from J, with 11 bases between. The specimen was naive CD4+ T cells from PBMCs. Subset reported: CD45RA+ positively selected. The chain is built from TRBV11-2 and TRBJ2-3; a weak D match, TRBD2 (6 bases). The source of this sequence is a man younger than 35 in good health. Some clones in this sample may be carry-over from other donors' samples. The CDR3 region is CASSGGPADTQYF. CDR3 bases: TGTGCCAGCAGTGGAGGGCCGGCAGATACGCAGTATTTT.